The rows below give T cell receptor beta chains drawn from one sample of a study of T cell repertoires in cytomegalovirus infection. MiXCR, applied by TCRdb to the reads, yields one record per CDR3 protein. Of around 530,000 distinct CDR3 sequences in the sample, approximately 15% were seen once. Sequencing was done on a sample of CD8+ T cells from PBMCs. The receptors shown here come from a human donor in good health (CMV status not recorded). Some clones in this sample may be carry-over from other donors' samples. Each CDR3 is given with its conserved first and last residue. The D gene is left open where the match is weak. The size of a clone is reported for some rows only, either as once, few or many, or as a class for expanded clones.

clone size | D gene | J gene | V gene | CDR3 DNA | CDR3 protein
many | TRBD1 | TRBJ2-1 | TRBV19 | TGTGCCAGTAGTCCGGACAGGGGGCGAGGCAATGAGCAGTTCTTC | CASSPDRGRGNEQFF
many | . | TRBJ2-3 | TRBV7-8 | TGTGCCAGCAGCTCGGGGCTCACTAGCACAGATACGCAGTATTTT | CASSSGLTSTDTQYF
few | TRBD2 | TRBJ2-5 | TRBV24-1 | TGTGCCACCAGTGACAGCGGGACTTACCCCGCGGAGACCCAGTACTTC | CATSDSGTYPAETQYF
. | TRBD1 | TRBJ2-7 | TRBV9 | TGTGCCAGCAGCGTAAGGACAGGGGACACCTACGAGCAGTACTTC | CASSVRTGDTYEQYF
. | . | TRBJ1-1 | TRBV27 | TGTGCCAGCAGTTTAATTAGAGCGGCCACTGAAGCTTTCTTT | CASSLIRAATEAFF
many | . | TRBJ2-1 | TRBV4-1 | TGCGCCAGCAGCCAAGATCGGTCTCCCCACAATGAGCAGTTCTTC | CASSQDRSPHNEQFF
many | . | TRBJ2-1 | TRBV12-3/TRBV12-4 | TGTGCCAGCAGTTTATCTCGGCAGGTTGACAATGAGCAGTTCTTC | CASSLSRQVDNEQFF
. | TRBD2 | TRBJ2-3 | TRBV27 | TGTGCCAGCAGTTTATATTTCGGGGGGAACGCAGATACGCAGTATTTT | CASSLYFGGNADTQYF
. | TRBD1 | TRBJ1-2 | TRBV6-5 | TGTGCCAGCAGTTACGCAGGGGGTAGCTATGGCTACACCTTC | CASSYAGGSYGYTF
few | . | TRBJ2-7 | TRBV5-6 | TGTGCCAGCAGCCGGAGCCACGAGCAGTACTTC | CASSRSHEQYF
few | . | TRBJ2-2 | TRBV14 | TGTGCCAGCAGCCAAGAAAGCCGGCGCACCGGGGAGCTGTTTTTT | CASSQESRRTGELFF
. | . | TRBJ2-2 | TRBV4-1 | TGCGCCAGCGGCCAAGTAGAGGGTCCCGGGGAGCTGTTTTTT | CASGQVEGPGELFF
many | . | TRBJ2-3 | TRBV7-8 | TGTGCCAGCAGCCCCTCCCGTGGGAAGCTAGATACGCAGTATTTT | CASSPSRGKLDTQYF
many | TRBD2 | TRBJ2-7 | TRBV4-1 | TGCGCCAGCAGCCAAGAACCTACGATCCGGGACTACACATACGAGCAGTACTTC | CASSQEPTIRDYTYEQYF
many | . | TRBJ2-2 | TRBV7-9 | TGTGCCAGCAGACTAAGGGTCGAGCGGTGGAACACCGGGGAGCTGTTTTTT | CASRLRVERWNTGELFF
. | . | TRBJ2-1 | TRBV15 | TGTGCCACCAGCAGAGATGTGTACGGGATGAACAATGAGCAGTTCTTC | CATSRDVYGMNNEQFF
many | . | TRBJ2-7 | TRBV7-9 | TGTGCCAGCAGCTTAGCTACTATGACAGCCTCGAGCTCCTACGAGCAGTACTTC | CASSLATMTASSSYEQYF
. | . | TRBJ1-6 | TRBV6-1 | TGTGCCAGCAGTGAAGCGCGAGGGGGGCTGCCCGGGGCTTATAATTCACCCCTCCACTTT | CASSEARGGLPGAYNSPLHF
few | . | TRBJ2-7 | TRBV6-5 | TGTGCCAGCAGCATTGGACAGTCGAGCAACGAGCAGTACTTC | CASSIGQSSNEQYF
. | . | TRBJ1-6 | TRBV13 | TGTGCCAGTCGAATAGGATTTGGTTCACCCCTCCACTTT | CASRIGFGSPLHF
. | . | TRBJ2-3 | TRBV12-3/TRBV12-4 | TGTGCCCTTTCAGGGTCTCGCACAGATACGCAGTATTTT | CALSGSRTDTQYF
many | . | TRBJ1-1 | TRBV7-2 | TGTGCCAGCAGCCCAAGAACAGGGTCCACTGAAGCTTTCTTT | CASSPRTGSTEAFF
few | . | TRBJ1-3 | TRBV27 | TGTGCCAGCAGTTTGGGAGGGAACGGTGGAAACACCATATATTTT | CASSLGGNGGNTIYF
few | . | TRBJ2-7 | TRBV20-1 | TGCAGTGCTAGAGACCGGAGGAGCTCCTACGAGCAGTACTTC | CSARDRRSSYEQYF
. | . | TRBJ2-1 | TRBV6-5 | TGTGCCAGCAGCGACGCCCCCTACAATGTGCAGTTCTTC | CASSDAPYNVQFF
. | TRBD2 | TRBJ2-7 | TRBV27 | TGTGCCAGCAGCAAAGCGGGGGGCCAAACCTACGAGCAGTACTTC | CASSKAGGQTYEQYF
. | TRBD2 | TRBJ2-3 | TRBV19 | TGTGCCAGTAGTATAGATGTGCTAGCGGCTAGCACAGATACGCAGTATTTT | CASSIDVLAASTDTQYF
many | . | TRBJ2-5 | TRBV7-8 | TGTGCCAGCAGCTTAGCGCGAGGGAAAGAGACCCAGTACTTC | CASSLARGKETQYF
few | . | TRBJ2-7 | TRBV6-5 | TGTGCCAGCAGTACCCGGGACTTCGCCTACGAGCAGTACTTC | CASSTRDFAYEQYF
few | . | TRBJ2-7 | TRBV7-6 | TGTGCCAGCAGCCCCACTGGGGTAGCGGCTATTATGTACGAGCAGTACTTC | CASSPTGVAAIMYEQYF
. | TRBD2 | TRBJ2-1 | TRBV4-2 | TGTGCCAGCAGCCACGTACTAGCGGGAGAGAACAATGAGCAGTTCTTC | CASSHVLAGENNEQFF
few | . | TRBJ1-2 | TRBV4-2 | TGTGCCAGCAGCCAAGATACCACGGGTCGCTACACCTTC | CASSQDTTGRYTF
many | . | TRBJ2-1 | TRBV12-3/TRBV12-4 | TGTGCCAGCAGTCCTCGAGGCACCCCACCCTACAATGAGCAGTTCTTC | CASSPRGTPPYNEQFF
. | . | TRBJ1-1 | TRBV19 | TGTGCCAGTACGGCGGCCTCTGTAGGAACTGAAGCTTTCTTT | CASTAASVGTEAFF
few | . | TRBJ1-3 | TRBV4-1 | TGCGCCAGCAGCCAAGAGAACTCTGGAAACACCATATATTTT | CASSQENSGNTIYF
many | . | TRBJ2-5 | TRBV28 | TGTGCCAGCAGTTCCCTCGGACGGCACCAAGAGACCCAGTACTTC | CASSSLGRHQETQYF
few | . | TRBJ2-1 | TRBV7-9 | TGTGCCAGCAGCTCCCCACTAGGATCCAATGAGCAGTTCTTC | CASSSPLGSNEQFF
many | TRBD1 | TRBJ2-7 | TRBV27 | TGTGCCAGCAGCATCATGGGACAGGGGTCCTACGAGCAGTACTTC | CASSIMGQGSYEQYF
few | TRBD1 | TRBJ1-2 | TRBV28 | TGTGCCAGCAGCGTACAGGGGGCGACCTATGGCTACACCTTC | CASSVQGATYGYTF
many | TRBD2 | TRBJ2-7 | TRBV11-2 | TGTGCCAGCAGCTCCCTAGAGGGAGGGAGCTCCTACGAGCAGTACTTC | CASSSLEGGSSYEQYF
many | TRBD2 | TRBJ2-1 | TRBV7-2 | TGTGCCAGCAGCCCGCCGGGACTAGCGGGAGACAATGAGCAGTTCTTC | CASSPPGLAGDNEQFF
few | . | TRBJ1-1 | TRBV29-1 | TGCAGCGTCCCTCTGAACACTGAAGCTTTCTTT | CSVPLNTEAFF
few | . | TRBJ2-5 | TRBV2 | TGTGCCAGCAGTGAGAGGTTCCGGGGGCAAGAGACCCAGTACTTC | CASSERFRGQETQYF
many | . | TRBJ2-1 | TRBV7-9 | TGTGCCAGCAGCTACCCGGGCCTATCTAATTACAATGAGCAGTTCTTC | CASSYPGLSNYNEQFF
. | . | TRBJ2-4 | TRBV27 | TGTGCCAGCAGTCGGAGGAAAACTGAAAACATTAAGTACTTC | CASSRRKTENIKYF